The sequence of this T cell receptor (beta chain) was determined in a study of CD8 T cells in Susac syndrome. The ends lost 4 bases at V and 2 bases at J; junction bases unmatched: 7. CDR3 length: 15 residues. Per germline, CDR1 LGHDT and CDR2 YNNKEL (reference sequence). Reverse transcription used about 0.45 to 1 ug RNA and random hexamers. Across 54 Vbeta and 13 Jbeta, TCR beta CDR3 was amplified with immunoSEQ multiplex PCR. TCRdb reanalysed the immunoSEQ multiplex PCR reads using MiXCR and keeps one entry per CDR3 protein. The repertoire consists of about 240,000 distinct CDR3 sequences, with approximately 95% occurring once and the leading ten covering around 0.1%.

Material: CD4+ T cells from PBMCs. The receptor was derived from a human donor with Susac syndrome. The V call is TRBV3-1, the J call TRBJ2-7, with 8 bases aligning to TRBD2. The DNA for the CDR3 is TGTGCCAGCAGCCTACCGGGACTAGGGACCTACGAGCAGTACTTC. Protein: CASSLPGLGTYEQYF.